This T cell receptor beta chain stems from a study of cytomegalovirus exposure and HLA in healthy donors. Points on this clone: As yet, its antigen is unknown.

CDR3 length equals 14 residues. Germline V gene lookup returns CDR1 SGHTA and CDR2 FQGNSA. V was cut by 2 bases and J by 6 bases, with 14 bases left in between. Notes on the study in general: Some V segments, including TRBV6-2 and TRBV6-3, were excluded as indistinguishable. The study labeled 180 or so TCR beta chains cytomegalovirus-associated.

The primer mix had 60 Vbeta and 13 Jbeta primers. This table comes from immunoSEQ multiplex PCR, and its TCRdb copy is limited to in-frame clones, with some not included. The sample carries 99,000 or so clones, around 76% recorded once. The genes are TRBV7-2 and TRBJ2-7; D is possibly TRBD1 (6 bases). The receptor was isolated from a man aged 35 to 55 in good health and CMV-seropositive. Sequencing was performed on PBMCs. The CDR3 sequence is CASSLQGTRSEQYF. In DNA, the CDR3 is TGTGCCAGCAGCTTACAGGGGACGCGAAGCGAGCAGTACTTC. Drawing the rest from reference TRBV7-2 and TRBJ2-7, the complete variable domain is GAGVSQSPSNKVTEKGKDVELRCDPISGHTALYWYRQSLGQGLEFLIYFQGNSAPDKSGLPSDRFSAERTGGSVSTLTIQRTQQEDSAVYLCASSLQGTRSEQYFGPGTRLTVT.